What follows are 23 T cell receptor beta chains derived from one specimen sequenced in a study of CD8 T cells in ankylosing spondylitis. Regarding the study as a whole: Seven to nine highly homologous variants formed a TCR beta motif that appeared characteristic of ankylosing spondylitis blood.

TCRdb used MiXCR to reprocess the 5' RACE reads, holding one entry per CDR3 protein. The sample carries fewer than 450,000 distinct CDR3 sequences, roughly 15% recorded once. Which antigens these TCRs recognize remains unknown. What was sequenced was blood, either unsorted or a sorted T cell fraction (not recorded which). All receptors derive from a male donor with ankylosing spondylitis.

V is TRBV25-1 and J is TRBJ1-1; D call uncertain. CDR1 is MGHDK and CDR2 is SYGVNS in the germline V gene. This CDR3 is 14 amino acids long. V was pared by 1 base and J by 4 bases, with 10 bases between. DNA for the CDR3: TGTGCCAGCAGTGAATTGCGGGGTCGCACTGAAGCTTTCTTT. This gives the protein CASSELRGRTEAFF.

This rearrangement joins TRBV10-3 to TRBJ1-2; 8 nucleotides agree with TRBD1. Trimming cost V 7 bases and J 3 bases; bases outside gene matches: 13. Germline loops: CDR1 ENHRY, CDR2 SYGVKD. The CDR3 extends over 16 amino acids. CDR3 in amino acids: CAIKPGQANLDYGYTF. The CDR3 nucleotides read TGTGCCATCAAACCGGGACAGGCGAATCTAGACTATGGCTACACCTTC.

This clonotype was counted only a few times. The rearrangement joins TRBV9 to TRBJ2-5; 7 bases match TRBD1. This CDR3 contains 14 residues. Germline lookup yields CDR1 SGDLS and CDR2 YYNGEE. Germline trimming cut 0 bases from V and 4 bases from J; bases unmatched to any gene: 3. CDR3 coding DNA: TGTGCCAGCAGCGTAGTGTCAGGGGGAGAGACCCAGTACTTC. Translated, it gives CASSVVSGGETQYF.

The chain uses TRBV4-1 and TRBJ2-3, with TRBD2 as a possible D gene (6 bases). The germline V and J ends were trimmed by 4 bases and 0 bases, with 11 bases remaining between them. This CDR3 region has 15 residues. The germline V gene encodes CDR1 MGHRA and CDR2 YSYEKL. In nucleotides, the CDR3 is TGCGCCAGCAGCCCTCGGAGGGGTAGCACAGATACGCAGTATTTT. It specifies CASSPRRGSTDTQYF.

This clonotype was recorded once. The rearrangement uses TRBV7-2 and TRBJ2-5, with a possible D match to TRBD2 (6 bases). The germline gives CDR1 SGHTA, CDR2 FQGNSA. This CDR3 has 14 residues. V was trimmed by 5 bases and J by 2 bases, leaving 12 bases between them. The CDR3 DNA reads TGTGCCAGCAGCCGCCCCCGGGGGCAAGAGACCCAGTACTTC. It is translated as CASSRPRGQETQYF.

This chain joins TRBV6-5 and TRBJ2-7; 8 bases agree with TRBD1. The length of the CDR3 is 15 residues. Germline trimming cut 4 bases from V and 1 base from J; bases unmatched to any gene: 6. CDR1 and CDR2 (germline): MNHEY, SVGAGI. This chain's CDR3 is CASSSRRGRSYEQYF. CDR3 in DNA: TGTGCCAGCAGTTCCCGCAGGGGGCGGTCCTACGAGCAGTACTTC.

In its sample, this clonotype was seen many times. The gene calls are TRBV20-1 and TRBJ1-2; D is possibly TRBD1 (5 bases). This CDR3 comprises 13 residues. The V and J ends lost 6 bases and 4 bases respectively, with 15 bases between them. Per the germline V gene, CDR1 is DFQATT and CDR2 is SNEGSKA (reference sequence). The CDR3 coding sequence is TGCAGTGCCGGTGCAAACCAGGGCTATGGCTACACCTTC. Its protein is CSAGANQGYGYTF.

CDR3 amino acids: CASSTGTRTHEQFF. As DNA, the CDR3 is TGTGCCAGTAGTACCGGGACTAGGACCCATGAGCAGTTCTTC. The chain has TRBV19 and TRBJ2-1; 8 nucleotides match TRBD2. Trimming cost V 4 bases and J 8 bases; bases outside gene matches: 7. Germline CDR1 is LNHDA and CDR2 is SQIVND (reference sequence). This CDR3 spans 14 amino acids.

This clonotype appeared many times. The chain has TRBV5-1 and TRBJ2-7, with unresolved D. V lost 7 bases and J 0 bases, leaving 14 bases between the germline ends. The germline V gene has CDR1 SGHRS and CDR2 YFSETQ. The CDR3 is 14 residues long. The CDR3 DNA follows: TGCGCCAGCGCTACCACCGGCGGCTCCTACGAGCAGTACTTC. Its protein is CASATTGGSYEQYF.

The chain is built from TRBV25-1 and TRBJ2-5; the D gene is possibly TRBD2 (6 bases). CDR3 length equals 12 residues. The V gene's germline CDR1 is MGHDK and CDR2 SYGVNS. V was pared by 6 bases and J by 5 bases, with 10 bases between. The CDR3 DNA is TGTGCCAGCAGCACTAGCTCTGAGACCCAGTACTTC. Translation: CASSTSSETQYF.

The chain is built from TRBV5-5 and TRBJ1-1; TRBD1 agrees at 8 bases. V shed 0 bases and J 10 bases; nucleotides not matched to a gene: 11. The CDR3 has 15 amino acids. Germline lookup yields CDR1 SGHKS and CDR2 YYEKEE (reference sequence). In nucleotides, the CDR3 is TGTGCCAGCAGCTTGGTGGGCGCCTCGACAGGGGTAGCTTTCTTT. This sequence encodes CASSLVGASTGVAFF. The full variable domain, with the rest looked up from reference TRBV5-5 and TRBJ1-1, is DAGVTQSPTHLIKTRGQQVTLRCSPISGHKSVSWYQQVLGQGPQFIFQYYEKEERGRGNFPDRFSARQFPNYSSELNVNALLLGDSALYLCASSLVGASTGVAFFGQGTRLTVV.

The chain recombines TRBV29-1 with TRBJ2-3; the match to TRBD2 covers 10 bases. The CDR3 spans 14 residues. Germline CDR1 and CDR2: SQVTM and ANQGSEA. The junction had 3 bases not matched to a gene; V was cut back by 4 bases and J by 2 bases. The CDR3 DNA follows: TGCAGCGTTGGACTAGCGGGTTTCACAGATACGCAGTATTTT. Encoded protein: CSVGLAGFTDTQYF.

The chain employs TRBV4-2 and TRBJ2-1; TRBD2 agrees at 12 bases. The CDR3 sequence is 16 residues long. The V gene end was trimmed by 4 bases and the J gene end by 4 bases; junction bases not matched to a gene: 5. Germline lookup yields CDR1 LGHNA and CDR2 YNFKEQ. CDR3 DNA sequence: TGTGCCAGCAGCCGCCTAGCGGGAGGGATGTACAATGAGCAGTTCTTC. It yields the protein CASSRLAGGMYNEQFF.

The chain is built from TRBV7-9 and TRBJ2-1; D assignment may be TRBD1 or TRBD2 (5 bases each). The V gene lost 5 bases and the J gene lost 4 bases, with 18 bases spanning the gap. Germline assignment: CDR1 SEHNR and CDR2 FQNEAQ (reference sequence). CDR3 length: 16 residues. The CDR3 reads CASSPGTAKLYNEQFF. The DNA for the CDR3 is TGTGCCAGCAGCCCAGGGACGGCTAAATTGTACAATGAGCAGTTCTTC.

The chain links TRBV6-1 to TRBJ2-3; D assignment may be TRBD1 or TRBD2 (6 bases each). The CDR3 consists of 16 residues. Germline lookup yields CDR1 MNHNS and CDR2 SASEGT. The V end was cut by 3 bases, the J end by 2 bases, with 15 bases between. The CDR3, as DNA: TGTGCCAGCAGTGACCGCTATGGGGGGCCCACAGATACGCAGTATTTT. Protein sequence: CASSDRYGGPTDTQYF.

This chain joins TRBV2 and TRBJ1-1; 8 bases align to TRBD1. V shed 6 bases, J shed 11 bases, and the junction held 11 bases outside the gene matches. The CDR3 consists of 13 residues. Germline CDR1 SNHLY, CDR2 FYNNEI. The CDR3 here is CASSFGQGIRAFF. The CDR3, as DNA: TGTGCCAGCAGCTTCGGACAGGGCATTCGTGCTTTCTTT.

This chain uses TRBV3-1 with TRBJ2-2; no clear D. CDR3 length: 13 amino acids. CDR1 is LGHDT, CDR2 YNNKEL, per germline (reference sequence). V lost 0 bases and J lost 6, with 5 bases in between. The chain's CDR3 is CASSQDGPGELFF. CDR3 DNA: TGTGCCAGCAGCCAAGATGGGCCCGGGGAGCTGTTTTTT.

The chain carries TRBV5-1 and TRBJ2-5; 8 bases line up with TRBD1. Germline V lookup: CDR1 SGHRS, CDR2 YFSETQ. Unmatched junction bases numbered 3, after V lost 0 bases and J lost 5 bases. The CDR3 is 14 residues long. The chain's CDR3 is CASSLATGAETQYF. The CDR3 bases are TGCGCCAGCAGCTTGGCGACAGGGGCGGAGACCCAGTACTTC.

V and J are TRBV20-1 and TRBJ2-1, with 8 bases identical to TRBD2. This CDR3 is built from 11 residues. In germline, CDR1 is DFQATT, CDR2 SNEGSKA (reference sequence). V shed 2 bases and J 12 bases; nucleotides not matched to a gene: 3. As DNA, the CDR3 is TGCAGTGCTAGACGACTAGCGTCGCAGTTCTTC. Its protein is CSARRLASQFF.

This sequence joins TRBV29-1 and TRBJ2-3; D is undetermined. Germline CDR1 reads SQVTM; CDR2 reads ANQGSEA. The CDR3 length is 12 residues. V lost 4 bases to trimming and J lost 3 bases, with 8 bases between them. In DNA, the CDR3 is TGCAGCGTTGTCTGGCTAACAGATACGCAGTATTTT. Protein: CSVVWLTDTQYF.

This chain links TRBV27 with TRBJ2-3, with a tentative D call TRBD2 (5 bases). V was clipped by 5 bases and J by 1 base, with 10 bases between them. The CDR3 loop spans 14 amino acids. Germline V gene lookup returns CDR1 MNHEY and CDR2 SMNVEV (reference sequence). In DNA form, the CDR3 reads TGTGCCAGCAGTCCAGACTACGGCACAGATACGCAGTATTTT. Its protein is CASSPDYGTDTQYF.

Comments on this clonotype: The junction shows a germline mismatch at one end, possibly a read error. This chain connects TRBV5-1 to TRBJ1-1; possibly TRBD1 for D (6 bases). This CDR3 has 14 amino acids. The germline V gene has CDR1 SGHRS and CDR2 YFSETQ. The CDR3 here is CVSSPTGLNTEAFF. As DNA, the CDR3 is TGCGTCAGCAGCCCGACAGGTCTAAACACTGAAGCTTTCTTT.

This chain uses TRBV18 with TRBJ2-1; TRBD1 agrees at 7 bases. The CDR3 covers 15 residues. Germline V gene data show CDR1 as KGHSH and CDR2 as LQKENI. The V segment lost 2 bases and the J segment 3 bases; nucleotides outside the gene matches: 4. The CDR3 region is CASSPLGQDYNEQFF. Written as DNA, the CDR3 is TGTGCCAGCTCACCATTAGGACAGGACTACAATGAGCAGTTCTTC. The full variable domain, completed using reference TRBV18 and TRBJ2-1, is NAGVMQNPRHLVRRRGQEARLRCSPMKGHSHVYWYRQLPEEGLKFMVYLQKENIIDESGMPKERFSAEFPKEGPSILRIQQVVRGDSAAYFCASSPLGQDYNEQFFGPGTRLTVL.